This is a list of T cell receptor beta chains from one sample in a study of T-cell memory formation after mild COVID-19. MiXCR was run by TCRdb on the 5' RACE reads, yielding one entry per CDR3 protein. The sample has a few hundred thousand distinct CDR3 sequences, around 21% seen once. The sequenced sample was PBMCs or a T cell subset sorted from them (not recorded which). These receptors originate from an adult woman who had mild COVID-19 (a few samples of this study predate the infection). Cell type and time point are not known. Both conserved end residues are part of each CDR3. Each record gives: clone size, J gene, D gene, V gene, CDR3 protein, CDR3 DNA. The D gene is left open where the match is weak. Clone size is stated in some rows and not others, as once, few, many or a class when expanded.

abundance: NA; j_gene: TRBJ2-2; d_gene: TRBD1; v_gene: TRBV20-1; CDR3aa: CSARGRGQGEAGELFF; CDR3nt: TGCAGTGCTAGAGGCCGCGGACAGGGGGAGGCCGGGGAGCTGTTTTTT
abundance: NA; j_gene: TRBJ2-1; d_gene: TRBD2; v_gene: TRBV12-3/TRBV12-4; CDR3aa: CASSSSGENEQFF; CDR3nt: TGTGCCAGCAGCTCGAGCGGGGAGAATGAGCAGTTCTTC
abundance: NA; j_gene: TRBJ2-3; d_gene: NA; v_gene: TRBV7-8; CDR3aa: CASSLAVVGKDTQYF; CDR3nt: TGTGCCAGCAGCTTAGCGGTCGTTGGGAAAGATACGCAGTATTTT
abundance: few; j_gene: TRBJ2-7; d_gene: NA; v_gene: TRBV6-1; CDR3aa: CASNEPDEQYF; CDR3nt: TGTGCCAGCAACGAGCCGGACGAGCAGTACTTC
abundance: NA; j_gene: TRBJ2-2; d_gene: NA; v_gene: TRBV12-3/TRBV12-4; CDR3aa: CASRLGHRVPGELFF; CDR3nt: TGTGCCAGCAGGTTGGGACACCGGGTCCCCGGGGAGCTGTTTTTT
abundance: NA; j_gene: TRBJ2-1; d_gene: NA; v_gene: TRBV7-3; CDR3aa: CASSSGGHEQFF; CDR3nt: TGTGCCAGCAGCTCCGGGGGGCATGAGCAGTTCTTC
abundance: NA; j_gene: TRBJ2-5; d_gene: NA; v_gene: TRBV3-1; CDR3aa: CASSQDRQKGQYF; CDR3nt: TGTGCCAGCAGCCAAGATAGACAGAAAGGCCAGTACTTC
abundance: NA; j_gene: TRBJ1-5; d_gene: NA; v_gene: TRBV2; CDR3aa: CASSEFPGNNQPQHF; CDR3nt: TGTGCCAGCAGTGAATTTCCCGGGAACAATCAGCCCCAGCATTTT
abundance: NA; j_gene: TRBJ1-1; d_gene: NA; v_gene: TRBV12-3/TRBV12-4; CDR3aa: CASSWPGSRNTEAFF; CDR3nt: TGTGCCAGCAGTTGGCCGGGGAGCAGGAACACTGAAGCTTTCTTT
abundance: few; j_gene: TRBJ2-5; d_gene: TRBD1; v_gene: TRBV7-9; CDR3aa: CASSTSLVRGTGETQYF; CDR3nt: TGTGCCAGCAGCACTAGCTTAGTTCGGGGGACAGGAGAGACCCAGTACTTC
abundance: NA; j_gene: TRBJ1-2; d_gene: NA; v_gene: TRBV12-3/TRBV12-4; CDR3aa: CASTLSGPYYGYTF; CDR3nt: TGTGCCAGCACCCTTTCGGGACCCTACTATGGCTACACCTTC
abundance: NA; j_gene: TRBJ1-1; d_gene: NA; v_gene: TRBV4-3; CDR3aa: CASSQDSNTEAFF; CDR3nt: TGCGCCAGCAGCCAAGATTCGAACACTGAAGCTTTCTTT
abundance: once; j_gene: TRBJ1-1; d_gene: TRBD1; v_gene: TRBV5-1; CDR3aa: CASSPGQRAFF; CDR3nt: TGCGCCAGCAGCCCGGGACAGAGAGCTTTCTTT
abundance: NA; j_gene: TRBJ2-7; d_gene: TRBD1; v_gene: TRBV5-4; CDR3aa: CASSSPGDRGGYEQYF; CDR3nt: TGTGCCAGCAGCTCCCCTGGGGACAGGGGCGGTTACGAGCAGTACTTC
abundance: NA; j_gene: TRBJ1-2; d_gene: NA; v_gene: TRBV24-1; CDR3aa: CATSDSGHGYTF; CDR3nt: TGTGCCACCAGTGATTCGGGGCATGGCTACACCTTC
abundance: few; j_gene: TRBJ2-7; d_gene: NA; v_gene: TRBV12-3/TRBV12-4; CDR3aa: CASSPIPGVSYEQYF; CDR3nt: TGTGCCAGCAGTCCCATTCCGGGGGTATCCTACGAGCAGTACTTC
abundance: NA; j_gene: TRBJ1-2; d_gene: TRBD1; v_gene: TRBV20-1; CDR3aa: CSASLRGRGSYGYTF; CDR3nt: TGCAGTGCTAGCTTGAGGGGGCGCGGATCCTATGGCTACACCTTC
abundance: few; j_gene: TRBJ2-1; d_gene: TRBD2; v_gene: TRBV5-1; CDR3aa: CASSPADGRNEQFF; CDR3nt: TGCGCCAGCAGCCCAGCGGACGGGAGGAATGAGCAGTTCTTC
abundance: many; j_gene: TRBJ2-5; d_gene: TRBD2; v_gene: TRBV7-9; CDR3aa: CASSVAGGETQYF; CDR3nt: TGTGCCAGCAGCGTAGCGGGAGGCGAGACCCAGTACTTC
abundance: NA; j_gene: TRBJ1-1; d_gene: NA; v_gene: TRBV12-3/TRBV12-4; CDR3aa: CASTSRWGMAEAFF; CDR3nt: TGTGCCAGCACCTCCAGGTGGGGAATGGCTGAAGCTTTCTTT
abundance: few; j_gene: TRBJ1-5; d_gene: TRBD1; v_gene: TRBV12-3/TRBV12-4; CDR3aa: CASSLGTGLNQPQHF; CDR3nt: TGTGCCAGCAGTTTAGGGACAGGCCTCAATCAGCCCCAGCATTTT
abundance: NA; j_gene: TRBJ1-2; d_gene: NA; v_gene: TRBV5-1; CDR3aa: CASSLDGRGGFGYTF; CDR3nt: TGCGCCAGCAGCTTGGACGGCAGGGGAGGCTTTGGCTACACCTTC